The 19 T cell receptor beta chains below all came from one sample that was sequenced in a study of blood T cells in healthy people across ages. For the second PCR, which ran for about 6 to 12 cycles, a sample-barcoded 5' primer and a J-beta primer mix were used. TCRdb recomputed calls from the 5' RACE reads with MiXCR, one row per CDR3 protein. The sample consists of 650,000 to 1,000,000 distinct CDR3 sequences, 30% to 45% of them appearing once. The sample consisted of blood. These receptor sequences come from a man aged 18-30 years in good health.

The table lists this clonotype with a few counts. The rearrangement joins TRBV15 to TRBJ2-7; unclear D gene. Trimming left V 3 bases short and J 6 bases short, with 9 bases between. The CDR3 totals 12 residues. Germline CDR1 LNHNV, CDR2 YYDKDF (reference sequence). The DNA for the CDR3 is TGTGCCACCAGCAGTAGTAATGGCGAGCAGTACTTC. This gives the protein CATSSSNGEQYF. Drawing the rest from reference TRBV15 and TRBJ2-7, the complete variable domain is DAMVIQNPRYQVTQFGKPVTLSCSQTLNHNVMYWYQQKSSQAPKLLFHYYDKDFNNEADTPDNFQSRRPNTSFCFLDIRSPGLGDTAMYLCATSSSNGEQYFGPGTRLTVT.

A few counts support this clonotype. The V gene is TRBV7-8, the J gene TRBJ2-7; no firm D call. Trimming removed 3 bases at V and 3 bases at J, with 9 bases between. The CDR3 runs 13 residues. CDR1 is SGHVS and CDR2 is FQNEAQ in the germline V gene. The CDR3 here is CASSFTAYYEQYF. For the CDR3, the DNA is TGTGCCAGCAGCTTTACAGCCTACTACGAGCAGTACTTC.

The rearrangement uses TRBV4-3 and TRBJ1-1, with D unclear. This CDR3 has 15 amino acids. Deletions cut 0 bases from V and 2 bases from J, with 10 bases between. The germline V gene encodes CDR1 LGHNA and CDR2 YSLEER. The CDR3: CASSQDNERNTEAFF. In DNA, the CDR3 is TGCGCCAGCAGCCAAGATAACGAGAGAAACACTGAAGCTTTCTTT.

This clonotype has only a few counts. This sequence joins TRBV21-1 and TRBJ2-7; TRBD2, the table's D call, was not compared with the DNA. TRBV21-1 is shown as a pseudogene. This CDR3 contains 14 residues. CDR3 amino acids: CASSKPGLFYEQYF. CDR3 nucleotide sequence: TGTGCCAGCAGCAAACCAGGACTCTTCTACGAGCAGTACTTC.

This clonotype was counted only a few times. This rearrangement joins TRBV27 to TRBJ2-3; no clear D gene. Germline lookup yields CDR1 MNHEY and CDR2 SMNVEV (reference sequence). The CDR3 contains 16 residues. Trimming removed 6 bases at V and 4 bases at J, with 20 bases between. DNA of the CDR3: TGTGCCAGCAGCTCGCAGGTCCTAGTAATAGCAGATACGCAGTATTTT. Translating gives CASSSQVLVIADTQYF.

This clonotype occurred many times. This CDR3 is CSARGQVDYGYTF. Written as DNA, the CDR3 is TGCAGTGCTAGAGGGCAGGTGGACTATGGCTACACCTTC. This chain joins TRBV20-1 and TRBJ1-2; D is unresolved. Per the germline V gene, CDR1 is DFQATT and CDR2 is SNEGSKA (reference sequence). The V gene lost 1 base and the J gene lost 3 bases, with 9 bases spanning the gap. CDR3 length: 13 residues.

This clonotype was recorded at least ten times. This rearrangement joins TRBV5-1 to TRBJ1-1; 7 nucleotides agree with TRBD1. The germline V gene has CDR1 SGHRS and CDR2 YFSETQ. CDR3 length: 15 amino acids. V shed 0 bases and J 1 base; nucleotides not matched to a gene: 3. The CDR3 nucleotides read TGCGCCAGCAGCTTGGGTCCAGGGGGGAACACTGAAGCTTTCTTT. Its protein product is CASSLGPGGNTEAFF.

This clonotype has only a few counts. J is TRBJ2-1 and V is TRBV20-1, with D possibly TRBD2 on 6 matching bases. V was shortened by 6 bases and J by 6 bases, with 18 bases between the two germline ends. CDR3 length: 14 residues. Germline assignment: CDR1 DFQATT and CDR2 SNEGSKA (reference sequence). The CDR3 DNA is TGCAGTGCGCCCGGGACTGTGGCCCTCAATGAGCAGTTCTTC. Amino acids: CSAPGTVALNEQFF.

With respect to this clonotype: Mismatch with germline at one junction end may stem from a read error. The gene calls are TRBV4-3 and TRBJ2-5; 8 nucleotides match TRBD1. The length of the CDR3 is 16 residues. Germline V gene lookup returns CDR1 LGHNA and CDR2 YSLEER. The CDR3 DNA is TGCACCAGCAGCCAAGAGCTCAGGGGGCCCGGCAATGAGCAGTACTTC. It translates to CTSSQELRGPGNEQYF.

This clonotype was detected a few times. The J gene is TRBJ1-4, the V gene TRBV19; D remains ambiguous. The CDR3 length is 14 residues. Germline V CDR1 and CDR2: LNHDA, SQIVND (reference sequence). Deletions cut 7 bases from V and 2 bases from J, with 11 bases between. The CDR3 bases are TGTGCCAGTACCCCTCGGGGTACTAATGAAAAACTGTTTTTT. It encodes CASTPRGTNEKLFF. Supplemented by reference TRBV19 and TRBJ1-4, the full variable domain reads DGGITQSPKYLFRKEGQNVTLSCEQNLNHDAMYWYRQDPGQGLRLIYYSQIVNDFQKGDIAEGYSVSREKKESFPLTVTSAQKNPTAFYLCASTPRGTNEKLFFGSGTQLSVL.

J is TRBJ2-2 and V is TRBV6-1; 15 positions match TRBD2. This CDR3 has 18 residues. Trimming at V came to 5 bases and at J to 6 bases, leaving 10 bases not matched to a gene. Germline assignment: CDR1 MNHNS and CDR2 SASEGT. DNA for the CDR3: TGTGCCAGCAGTCCCCTCGGGACTAGCGGGGGGTTCGCCGGGGAGCTGTTTTTT. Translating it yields CASSPLGTSGGFAGELFF.

Here the CDR3 reads CASSQLGTGISNEQYF. In DNA form, the CDR3 reads TGTGCCAGCAGCCAACTAGGGACAGGGATAAGCAATGAGCAGTACTTC. The V gene is TRBV4-2, the J gene TRBJ2-1; 9 bases map to TRBD1. Near its end, the DNA agrees better with TRBJ2-7, so the J call may be wrong. This CDR3 is built from 16 residues. Germline loops: CDR1 LGHNA, CDR2 YNFKEQ.

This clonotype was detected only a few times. The CDR3 nucleotides read TGTGCCAGCAGCTTGGAGACGAAAGAGACCCAGTACTTC. It codes for CASSLETKETQYF. The chain links TRBV5-5 to TRBJ2-5; D is unclear. The CDR3 consists of 13 residues. V was trimmed by 0 bases and J by 3 bases, leaving 6 bases between them. Germline-derived CDR1 and CDR2 are SGHKS and YYEKEE (reference sequence).

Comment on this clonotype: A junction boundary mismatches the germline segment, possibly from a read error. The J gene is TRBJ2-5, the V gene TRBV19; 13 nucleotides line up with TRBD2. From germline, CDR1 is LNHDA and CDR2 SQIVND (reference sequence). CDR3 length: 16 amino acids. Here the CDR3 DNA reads TGTACCAGTAGTAAAGGGACTAGCGGGGTCCAAGAGACCCAGTACTTC. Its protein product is CTSSKGTSGVQETQYF. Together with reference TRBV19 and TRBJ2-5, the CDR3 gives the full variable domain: DGGITQSPKYLFRKEGQNVTLSCEQNLNHDAMYWYRQDPGQGLRLIYYSQIVNDFQKGDIAEGYSVSREKKESFPLTVTSAQKNPTAFYLCTSSKGTSGVQETQYFGPGTRLLVL.

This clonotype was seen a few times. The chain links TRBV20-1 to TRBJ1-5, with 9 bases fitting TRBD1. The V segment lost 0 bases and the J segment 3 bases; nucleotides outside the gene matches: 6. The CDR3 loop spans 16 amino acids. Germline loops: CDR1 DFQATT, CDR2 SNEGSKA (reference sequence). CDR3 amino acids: CSARDLGTGTNQPQHF. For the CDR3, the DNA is TGCAGTGCTAGAGATCTCGGGACAGGGACCAATCAGCCCCAGCATTTT.

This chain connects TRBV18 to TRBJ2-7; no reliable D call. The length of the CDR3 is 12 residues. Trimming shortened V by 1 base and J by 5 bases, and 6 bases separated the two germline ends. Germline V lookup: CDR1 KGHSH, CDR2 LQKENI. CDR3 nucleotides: TGTGCCAGCTCACCACAAACCGACGAGCAGTACTTC. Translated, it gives CASSPQTDEQYF.

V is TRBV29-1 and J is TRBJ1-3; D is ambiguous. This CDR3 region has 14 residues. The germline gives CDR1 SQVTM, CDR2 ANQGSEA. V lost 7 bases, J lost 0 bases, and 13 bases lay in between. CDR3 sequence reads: CSAVLWGSGNTIYF. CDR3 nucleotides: TGCAGCGCTGTGTTATGGGGCTCTGGAAACACCATATATTTT.

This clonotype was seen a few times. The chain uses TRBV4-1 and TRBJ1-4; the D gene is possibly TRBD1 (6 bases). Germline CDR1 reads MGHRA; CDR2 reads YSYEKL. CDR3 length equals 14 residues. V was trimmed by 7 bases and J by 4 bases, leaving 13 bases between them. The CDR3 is CASNSQGINEKLFF. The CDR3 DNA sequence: TGCGCCAGCAATAGCCAGGGGATTAATGAAAAACTGTTTTTT.

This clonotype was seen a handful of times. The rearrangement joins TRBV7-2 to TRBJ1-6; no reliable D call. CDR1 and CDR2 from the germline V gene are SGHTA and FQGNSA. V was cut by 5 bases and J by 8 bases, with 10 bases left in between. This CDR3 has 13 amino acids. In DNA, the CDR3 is TGTGCCAGCAGCCTTCTGGTGGATTCACCCCTCCACTTT. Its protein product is CASSLLVDSPLHF.